This is a list of T cell receptor beta chains from one sample in a study of T cell responses to AZD1222 COVID-19 vaccine. Using immunoSEQ multiplex PCR, the repertoire was profiled, and TCRdb retains in-frame clones only, with some absent. The data hold approximately 72,000 clones, with roughly nine tenths observed a single time. The sequenced sample was peripheral blood, obtained 28 days after the second AZD1222 dose. These receptors came from an adult who received the AZD1222 COVID-19 vaccine. Both conserved end residues are part of each CDR3. A D gene is named only where the DNA matches it firmly. Rows give clone size only sometimes, using once, few, many, or a class for an expanded clone.

v_gene	d_gene	abundance	j_gene	CDR3aa	CDR3nt
TRBV7-9	.	.	TRBJ2-7	CASSLGSRVLDEQYF	TGTGCCAGCAGCTTAGGGTCCAGGGTTCTCGACGAGCAGTACTTC
TRBV7-2	.	.	TRBJ1-5	CASSLGGRNQPQHF	TGTGCCAGCAGCTTAGGTGGGCGAAATCAGCCCCAGCATTTT
TRBV2	.	once	TRBJ1-1	CASRARGYTEAFF	TGTGCCAGCAGGGCGAGGGGGTACACTGAAGCTTTCTTT
TRBV5-1	TRBD1	.	TRBJ1-2	CASSSVQGAEGYTF	TGCGCCAGCAGCTCGGTCCAGGGGGCGGAAGGCTACACCTTC
TRBV9	TRBD1	.	TRBJ2-7	CASSLQGGEQYF	TGTGCCAGCAGCCTACAGGGGGGCGAGCAGTACTTC
TRBV5-6	.	.	TRBJ1-1	CASSPQGDQAFF	TGTGCCAGCAGCCCCCAAGGGGACCAAGCTTTCTTT
TRBV30	.	.	TRBJ1-2	CALFELANYGYTF	TGTGCCCTGTTTGAGCTAGCTAACTATGGCTACACCTTC
TRBV5-4	.	few	TRBJ1-2	CASSRGGSGYGYTF	TGTGCCAGCAGCAGAGGAGGGTCCGGCTATGGCTACACCTTC
TRBV6-2/TRBV6-3	TRBD1	.	TRBJ1-1	CASSARQGTEAFF	TGTGCCAGCAGTGCCCGACAGGGCACTGAAGCTTTCTTT
TRBV6-5	.	.	TRBJ1-1	CASTGLGEAFF	TGTGCCAGCACAGGGTTGGGTGAAGCTTTCTTT
TRBV6-5	TRBD1	.	TRBJ1-1	CASSDRVNTEAFF	TGTGCCAGCAGCGACAGGGTGAACACTGAAGCTTTCTTT
TRBV15	.	few	TRBJ1-1	CATSRRVGMAGNTEAFF	TGTGCCACCAGCAGACGGGTTGGCATGGCTGGGAACACTGAAGCTTTCTTT
TRBV12-1	.	.	TRBJ2-7	CASSFDRAIAGGPCEQYF	TGTGCCAGCAGCTTCGACAGGGCCATAGCGGGAGGTCCTTGCGAGCAGTACTTC
TRBV3-1/TRBV3-2	.	.	TRBJ1-1	CASSLDPRDTEAFF	TGTGCCAGCAGCCTAGATCCCAGGGACACTGAAGCTTTCTTT
TRBV9	TRBD2	.	TRBJ2-1	CASGGLAGRSSYNEQFF	TGTGCCAGCGGGGGGCTAGCGGGGAGGAGCTCCTACAATGAGCAGTTCTTC
TRBV9	.	.	TRBJ1-6	CASSLGENNYNSPLHF	TGTGCCAGCAGCTTGGGAGAAAACAACTATAATTCACCCCTCCACTTT
TRBV19	.	.	TRBJ1-5	CASSQGNTHQPQHF	TGTGCCAGTAGCCAAGGGAACACTCATCAGCCCCAGCATTTT
TRBV12-5	.	.	TRBJ1-3	CASGTGNTIYF	TGTGCTAGTGGTACGGGAAACACCATATATTTT
TRBV7-9	.	.	TRBJ1-2	CANDGYTF	TGTGCCAATGATGGCTACACCTTC
TRBV4-3	TRBD1	once	TRBJ1-2	CASSQDRGTGVGYTF	TGCGCCAGCAGCCAAGATCGGGGGACAGGGGTTGGCTACACCTTC
TRBV2	.	.	TRBJ2-7	CASKEGWRTYEQYF	TGTGCCAGCAAAGAGGGGTGGCGAACCTACGAGCAGTACTTC
TRBV29-1	.	.	TRBJ2-1	CSVEVYNEQFF	TGCAGCGTTGAAGTATACAATGAGCAGTTCTTC
TRBV27	TRBD1	.	TRBJ1-2	CASSLNRDSHYGYTF	TGTGCCAGCAGCCTTAACCGGGACAGTCACTATGGCTACACCTTC
TRBV5-5	TRBD2	.	TRBJ2-3	CASSRPSGRGTDTQYF	TGTGCCAGCAGCCGCCCCAGCGGGAGGGGCACAGATACGCAGTATTTT
TRBV16	TRBD1	.	TRBJ1-1	CASSSRTGKSSAFF	TGTGCCAGCAGCTCCCGGACAGGGAAATCGAGTGCTTTCTTT
TRBV28	.	once	TRBJ1-5	CASGIIQPQHF	TGTGCCAGCGGAATAATTCAGCCCCAGCATTTT
TRBV5-8	.	.	TRBJ2-5	CASSLVGARETQYF	TGTGCCAGCAGCTTGGTCGGGGCTAGGGAGACCCAGTACTTC
TRBV24-1	TRBD1	.	TRBJ2-1	CATSDPLDRGHEQFF	TGTGCCACCAGTGATCCCTTGGACAGGGGCCATGAGCAGTTCTTC
TRBV27	.	once	TRBJ1-1	CASSLSYGTEAFF	TGTGCCAGCAGTTTAAGCTACGGGACTGAAGCTTTCTTT
TRBV5-4	TRBD1	.	TRBJ2-7	CASRARRDSPYEQYF	TGTGCCAGCAGGGCGCGTCGGGACAGTCCCTACGAGCAGTACTTC
TRBV19	.	.	TRBJ1-2	CASTPRGGYGYTF	TGTGCCAGTACCCCCAGGGGCGGCTATGGCTACACCTTC
TRBV11-2	.	.	TRBJ1-2	CASSLERWGQVGYTF	TGTGCCAGCAGCTTAGAACGGTGGGGGCAGGTTGGTTACACCTTC
TRBV27	.	.	TRBJ1-2	CASGLRDGRYGYTF	TGTGCCAGCGGCCTGCGGGACGGAAGATATGGCTACACCTTC
TRBV5-1	.	.	TRBJ2-1	CASSLGQGKYNEQFF	TGCGCCAGCAGCTTGGGCCAGGGCAAATACAATGAGCAGTTCTTC
TRBV29-1	TRBD1	few	TRBJ1-2	CSVDARPGTAGFGYTF	TGCAGCGTTGATGCACGTCCCGGGACAGCAGGGTTTGGCTACACCTTC
TRBV2	TRBD1	.	TRBJ2-3	CARQGASGDTQYF	TGTGCCAGACAGGGGGCGAGTGGAGATACGCAGTATTTT
TRBV29-1	.	.	TRBJ1-5	CSVEDLHRVSNQPQHF	TGCAGCGTTGAAGATCTTCACAGGGTTAGCAATCAGCCCCAGCATTTT
TRBV7-9	.	.	TRBJ2-3	CASSPVAVSDTQYF	TGTGCCAGCAGCCCAGTCGCGGTTTCAGATACGCAGTATTTT
TRBV3-1/TRBV3-2	TRBD2	.	TRBJ2-7	CASSQRVGTSGRKGEQYF	TGTGCCAGCAGCCAACGGGTTGGGACTAGCGGGAGAAAAGGGGAGCAGTACTTC
TRBV7-8	.	.	TRBJ1-3	CASSLGGYSGNTIYF	TGTGCCAGCAGCTTAGGGGGGTACTCCGGAAACACCATATATTTT
TRBV5-6	.	.	TRBJ2-7	CASSPVVAMGYEQYF	TGTGCCAGCAGCCCGGTTGTGGCAATGGGGTACGAGCAGTACTTC
TRBV30	.	.	TRBJ2-3	CAWTGDTQYF	TGTGCCTGGACGGGGGATACGCAGTATTTT
TRBV19	TRBD2	.	TRBJ2-5	CASSIASGQETQYF	TGTGCCAGTAGTATTGCTAGCGGACAAGAGACCCAGTACTTC
TRBV6-6	.	few	TRBJ2-2	CASSHGVQLFF	TGTGCCAGCAGTCACGGGGTGCAGCTGTTTTTT
TRBV11-2	.	.	TRBJ2-7	CASSQHRDPNEQYF	TGTGCCAGCAGCCAACACAGGGACCCCAACGAGCAGTACTTC
TRBV19	.	.	TRBJ2-1	CASSKQEVYNEQFF	TGTGCCAGTTCAAAGCAGGAGGTTTACAATGAGCAGTTCTTC
TRBV10-2	.	.	TRBJ1-1	CASSAEVNTEAFF	TGCGCCAGCAGTGCTGAGGTGAACACTGAAGCTTTCTTT
TRBV5-8	.	.	TRBJ1-6	CASSLPSENSPLHF	TGTGCCAGCAGCTTGCCCAGCGAGAATTCACCCCTCCACTTT
TRBV3-1/TRBV3-2	.	once	TRBJ2-7	CASSQGVRAGYEQYF	TGTGCCAGCAGCCAAGGAGTCAGGGCCGGCTACGAGCAGTACTTC
TRBV12-3/TRBV12-4	.	.	TRBJ2-7	CASSSLGTYEQYF	TGTGCCAGCAGCTCCCTCGGAACCTACGAGCAGTACTTC
TRBV7-7	.	.	TRBJ2-3	CASSLVPAHGTDTQYF	TGTGCCAGCAGCTTAGTTCCTGCGCATGGCACAGATACGCAGTATTTT